What follows are 17 T cell receptor beta chains derived from one specimen sequenced in a study of shared T cell receptors in the human thymus. The method was immunoSEQ multiplex PCR; TCRdb's version includes in-frame clones alone and lacks a portion of them. The table shows approximately 730,000 clones, with 70% to 90% occurring only once. The sample was also reused in another study, on human thymus T cells.

The source material was thymocytes. The receptors were sampled from a girl younger than two with a congenital heart defect.

V and J are TRBV6-5 and TRBJ1-2; possibly TRBD1 for D (6 bases). The CDR3 spans 14 residues. CDR1 is MNHEY and CDR2 is SVGAGI in the germline V gene. V shed 6 bases and J shed 1 base, with 12 bases lying between them. The CDR3 loop is CASRDRGFNYGYTF. As DNA, the CDR3 is TGTGCCAGCAGGGACAGAGGTTTTAACTATGGCTACACCTTC.

J is TRBJ1-2 and V is TRBV9; 8 bases are a match to TRBD1. This CDR3 is built from 14 residues. J lost 7 bases, V lost 0 bases, and 5 bases had no gene match. Germline V gives CDR1 SGDLS, CDR2 YYNGEE. The DNA of the CDR3 is TGTGCCAGCAGCGTAGGGCAGGGGGCGGCTGGCTACACCTTC. Translating gives CASSVGQGAAGYTF.

V usage is TRBV6-5 and J usage is TRBJ2-3, with D unresolved. Germline V lookup: CDR1 MNHEY, CDR2 SVGAGI. The CDR3 runs to 11 residues. V lost 7 bases, J lost 8 bases, and 10 bases lay in between. This chain's CDR3 is CASNDTSTQYF. CDR3 DNA sequence: TGTGCCAGCAATGACACATCTACGCAGTATTTT.

The genes are TRBV6-1 and TRBJ1-2; 10 bases are shared with TRBD1. The V segment lost 6 bases and the J segment 3 bases; nucleotides outside the gene matches: 1. Germline assignment: CDR1 MNHNS and CDR2 SASEGT. This CDR3 contains 13 residues. CDR3 sequence reads: CASSGTGDYGYTF. CDR3 DNA sequence: TGTGCCAGCAGCGGGACAGGGGACTATGGCTACACCTTC.

This chain uses TRBV5-1 with TRBJ2-7; TRBD2 is a possible D gene (5 bases). V was clipped by 1 base and J by 6 bases, with 11 bases between them. CDR1 and CDR2 (germline): SGHRS, YFSETQ. The CDR3 length is 13 residues. DNA for the CDR3: TGCGCCAGCAGCTTGACTAGTTATGGCGAGCAGTACTTC. Residues: CASSLTSYGEQYF.

This clone was observed a handful of times. The chain employs TRBV29-1 and TRBJ2-2; TRBD2 aligns across 8 bases. Germline V gene lookup returns CDR1 SQVTM and CDR2 ANQGSEA. Trimming at V came to 3 bases and at J to 6 bases, leaving 6 bases not matched to a gene. This CDR3 region has 14 residues. Here the CDR3 DNA reads TGCAGCGTTGAGTTAGCGGGAAGAGCCGGGGAGCTGTTTTTT. Its protein is CSVELAGRAGELFF.

V usage is TRBV2 and J usage is TRBJ2-7; D unclear. In germline, CDR1 is SNHLY, CDR2 FYNNEI. Deletions cut 2 bases from V and 0 bases from J, with 17 bases between. CDR3 size: 17 residues. The CDR3 here is CASSEPRQNPSSYEQYF. The CDR3 nucleotides are TGTGCCAGCAGTGAACCCAGGCAGAATCCTTCCTCCTACGAGCAGTACTTC.

The rearrangement uses TRBV7-2 and TRBJ2-1, with TRBD1 matching over 9 bases. Looked up from germline, CDR1 is SGHTA and CDR2 is FQGNSA. Trimming cost V 5 bases and J 4 bases; bases outside gene matches: 9. The CDR3 length is 16 residues. The CDR3 DNA is TGTGCCAGCAGCCTTGGACGGGACAGGGATTACAATGAGCAGTTCTTC. It encodes CASSLGRDRDYNEQFF.

V is TRBV30 and J is TRBJ1-2; possibly TRBD1 for D (6 bases). V was trimmed by 0 bases and J by 5 bases, leaving 22 bases between them. Germline loops: CDR1 GTSNPN, CDR2 SVGIG (reference sequence). This CDR3 is built from 17 residues. The CDR3 sequence is CAWSVGGDKDRPYGYTF. CDR3 DNA sequence: TGTGCCTGGAGTGTAGGGGGGGATAAGGACAGACCTTATGGCTACACCTTC.

The rearrangement joins TRBV11-2 to TRBJ1-1; D possibly corresponds to TRBD1 (5 bases). The CDR3 runs to 12 residues. V was trimmed by 3 bases and J by 5 bases, leaving 7 bases between them. Germline CDR1 and CDR2: SGHAT and FQNNGV. The CDR3 coding sequence is TGTGCCAGCAGCTTTCGGGGGACTGAAGCTTTCTTT. Its protein is CASSFRGTEAFF.

The V call is TRBV7-2, the J call TRBJ2-7; 8 bases fit TRBD1. Germline CDR1 reads SGHTA; CDR2 reads FQGNSA. The V segment lost 5 bases and the J segment 5 bases; nucleotides outside the gene matches: 11. The CDR3 is 15 amino acids. The CDR3 nucleotides are TGTGCCAGCAGCCCCTGGACAGGGAAAGGGGACGAGCAGTACTTC. Its protein product is CASSPWTGKGDEQYF.

The rearrangement uses TRBV5-4 and TRBJ1-2; 7 bases agree with TRBD1. In germline, CDR1 is SGHNT, CDR2 YYREEE (reference sequence). Trimming at V came to 4 bases and at J to 8 bases, leaving 5 bases not matched to a gene. The CDR3 is 12 residues long. This chain's CDR3 is CASSPRQGGYTF. The DNA for the CDR3 is TGTGCCAGCAGCCCCCGACAGGGAGGCTACACCTTC.

This clone has just a few counts. This chain uses TRBV9 with TRBJ2-5, with D possibly matching TRBD1 (5 bases). Germline loops: CDR1 SGDLS, CDR2 YYNGEE. Trimming shortened V by 0 bases and J by 5 bases, and 14 bases separated the two germline ends. The CDR3 has 15 residues. CDR3 loop: CASSVGAGLGETQYF. CDR3 nucleotides: TGTGCCAGCAGCGTAGGGGCAGGGCTAGGGGAGACCCAGTACTTC.

The chain carries TRBV9 and TRBJ1-2, with TRBD1 identical over 7 bases. Trimming cost V 2 bases and J 6 bases; bases outside gene matches: 10. The CDR3 consists of 15 residues. Germline-derived CDR1 and CDR2 are SGDLS and YYNGEE. The CDR3 bases are TGTGCCAGCAGCGTTAGAGGGGACAGAAGGAATGGCTACACCTTC. It specifies CASSVRGDRRNGYTF.

The V gene is TRBV4-3, the J gene TRBJ1-1; 10 bases are shared with TRBD1. There are 18 residues in the CDR3. V was pared by 4 bases and J by 5 bases, with 16 bases of the junction left unmatched. The germline V gene encodes CDR1 LGHNA and CDR2 YSLEER. CDR3 residues: CASSLGVDRGVVGTEAFF. CDR3 in DNA: TGCGCCAGCAGCCTGGGGGTGGACAGGGGGGTCGTTGGTACTGAAGCTTTCTTT.

The sample holds a few counts of this clone. This chain connects TRBV27 to TRBJ1-4; the D is unclear. The CDR3 totals 13 residues. Germline V gene data show CDR1 as MNHEY and CDR2 as SMNVEV (reference sequence). V was shortened by 3 bases and J by 5 bases, with 7 bases between the two germline ends. The CDR3 sequence: CASSLGSNEKLFF. DNA for the CDR3: TGTGCCAGCAGTTTGGGCTCGAATGAAAAACTGTTTTTT. Together with reference TRBV27 and TRBJ1-4, the CDR3 gives the full variable domain: EAQVTQNPRYLITVTGKKLTVTCSQNMNHEYMSWYRQDPGLGLRQIYYSMNVEVTDKGDVPEGYKVSRKEKRNFPLILESPSPNQTSLYFCASSLGSNEKLFFGSGTQLSVL.

This sequence joins TRBV7-9 and TRBJ1-2, with D perhaps matching TRBD1 (6 bases). CDR1 SEHNR and CDR2 FQNEAQ come from the germline V gene (reference sequence). CDR3 length equals 16 residues. V lost 2 bases and J 2 bases, leaving 15 bases between the germline ends. This CDR3 reads CASSLSGELVNYGYTF. CDR3 sequence (DNA): TGTGCCAGCAGCTTATCAGGGGAGCTCGTCAACTATGGCTACACCTTC.